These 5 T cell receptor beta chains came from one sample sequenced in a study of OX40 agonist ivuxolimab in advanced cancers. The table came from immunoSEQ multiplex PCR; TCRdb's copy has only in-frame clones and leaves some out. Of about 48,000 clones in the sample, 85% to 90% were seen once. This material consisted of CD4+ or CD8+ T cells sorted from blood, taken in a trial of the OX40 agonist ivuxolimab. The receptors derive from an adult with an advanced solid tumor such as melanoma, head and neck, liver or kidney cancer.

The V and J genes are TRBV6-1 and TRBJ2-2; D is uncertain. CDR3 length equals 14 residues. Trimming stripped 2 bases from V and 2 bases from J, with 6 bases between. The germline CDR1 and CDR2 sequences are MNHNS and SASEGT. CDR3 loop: CASSEIFNTGELFF. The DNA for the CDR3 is TGTGCCAGCAGTGAAATTTTTAACACCGGGGAGCTGTTTTTT.

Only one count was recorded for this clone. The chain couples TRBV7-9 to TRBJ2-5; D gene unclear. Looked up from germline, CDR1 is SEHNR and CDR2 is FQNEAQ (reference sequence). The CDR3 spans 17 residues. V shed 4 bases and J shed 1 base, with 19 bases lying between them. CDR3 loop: CASSSRWGNSIQETQYF. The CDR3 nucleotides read TGTGCCAGCAGCTCGAGGTGGGGAAACTCGATCCAAGAGACCCAGTACTTC.

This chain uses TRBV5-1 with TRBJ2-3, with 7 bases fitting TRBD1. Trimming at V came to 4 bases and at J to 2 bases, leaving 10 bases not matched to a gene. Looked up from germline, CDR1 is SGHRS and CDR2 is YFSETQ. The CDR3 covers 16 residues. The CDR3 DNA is TGCGCCAGCAGCACCCGGACAGGTATACTCACAGATACGCAGTATTTT. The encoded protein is CASSTRTGILTDTQYF.

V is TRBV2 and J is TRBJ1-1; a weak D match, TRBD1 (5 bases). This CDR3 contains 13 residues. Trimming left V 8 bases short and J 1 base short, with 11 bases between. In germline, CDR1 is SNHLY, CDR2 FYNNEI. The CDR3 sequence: CASAGDENTEAFF. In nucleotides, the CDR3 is TGTGCCAGCGCGGGGGACGAGAACACTGAAGCTTTCTTT.

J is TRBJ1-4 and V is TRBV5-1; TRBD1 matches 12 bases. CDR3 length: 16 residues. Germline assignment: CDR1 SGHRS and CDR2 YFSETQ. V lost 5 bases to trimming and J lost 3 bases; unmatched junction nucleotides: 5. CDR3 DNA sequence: TGCGCCAGCAGATCCGGGACAGGGGGCCCTAATGAAAAACTGTTTTTT. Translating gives CASRSGTGGPNEKLFF.